What follows describes a single TCR beta chain. The antigen remains unidentified. These data belong to a study of T-cell memory formation after mild COVID-19. The TCR alpha and TCR beta cDNA libraries, bearing sample barcodes and UMIs, were generated by 5'RACE using constant-segment primers. TCRdb re-called the 5' RACE reads with MiXCR, one entry per CDR3 protein. The sample lists 470,000 or so distinct CDR3 sequences, roughly 20% occurring once. The CDR3 sequence is 14 residues long. The V end lost 1 base, the J end lost 7 bases, and 10 bases lay between the germline ends. Germline-derived CDR1 and CDR2 are SGHDN and FVKESK. Notes on the study in general: The study found balanced CD4/CD8 in clones contracting day 15 to 85 and a CD4+ lean in later expanders. CD4+ contracting clones were found mainly in CM and EM, and CD8+ ones in EMRA. Nothing showed for sure that second-wave clones peaking on day 37 were SARS-CoV-2 specific.

Sequencing used PBMCs or a T cell subset sorted from them (not recorded which). J is TRBJ2-2 and V is TRBV14; no firm D call. This TCR was sampled from an adult woman who had mild COVID-19 (a few samples of this study predate the infection). Cell type and time point are not known. The CDR3 here is CASSQAPRIGELFF. CDR3 DNA: TGTGCCAGCAGCCAAGCTCCTCGGATCGGGGAGCTGTTTTTT.